This TCR beta chain emerged from a study of blood T cell repertoires in COVID-19. Study summary: Samples came from the United States, Italy and Spain, spanning acute and convalescent COVID-19. The cDNA or gDNA used as material had been derived from T cells, B-cell-depleted T cells, or PBMCs.

TCRdb's copy holds only in-frame clones and misses some; the assay was immunoSEQ multiplex PCR. The table shows around 200,000 clones, with over 75% occurring only once. CDR3 size: 15 residues. Unmatched junction bases numbered 9, after V lost 7 bases and J lost 2 bases. Germline CDR1 and CDR2: ENHRY and SYGVKD. The chain uses TRBV10-3 and TRBJ2-7, with 9 bases matching TRBD2. The TCR sequence derives from a man aged 55 to 70 with acute or convalescent COVID-19. Material for sequencing was peripheral blood. CDR3 DNA: TGTGCCATCACCGCCGGGACTAGCATGGCCTACGAGCAGTACTTC. It specifies CAITAGTSMAYEQYF.